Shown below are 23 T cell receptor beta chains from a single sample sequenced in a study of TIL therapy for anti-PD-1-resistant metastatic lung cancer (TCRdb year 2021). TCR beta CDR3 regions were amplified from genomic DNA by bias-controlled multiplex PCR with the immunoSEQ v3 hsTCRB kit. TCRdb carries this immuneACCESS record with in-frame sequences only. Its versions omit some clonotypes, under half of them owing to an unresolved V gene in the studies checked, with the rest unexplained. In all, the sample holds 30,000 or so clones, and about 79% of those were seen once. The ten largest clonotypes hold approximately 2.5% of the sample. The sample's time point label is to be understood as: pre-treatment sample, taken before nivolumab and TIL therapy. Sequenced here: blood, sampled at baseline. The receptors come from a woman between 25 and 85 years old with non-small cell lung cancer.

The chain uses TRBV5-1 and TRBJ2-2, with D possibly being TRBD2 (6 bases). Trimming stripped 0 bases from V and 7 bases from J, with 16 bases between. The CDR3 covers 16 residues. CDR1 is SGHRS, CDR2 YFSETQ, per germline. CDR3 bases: TGCGCCAGCAGCTTGGCCTTAGCGGAAGGGGTCGGGGAGCTGTTTTTT. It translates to CASSLALAEGVGELFF. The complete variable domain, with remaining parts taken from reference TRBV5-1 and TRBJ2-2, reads KAGVTQTPRYLIKTRGQQVTLSCSPISGHRSVSWYQQTPGQGLQFLFEYFSETQRNKGNFPGRFSGRQFSNSRSEMNVSTLELGDSALYLCASSLALAEGVGELFFGEGSRLTVL.

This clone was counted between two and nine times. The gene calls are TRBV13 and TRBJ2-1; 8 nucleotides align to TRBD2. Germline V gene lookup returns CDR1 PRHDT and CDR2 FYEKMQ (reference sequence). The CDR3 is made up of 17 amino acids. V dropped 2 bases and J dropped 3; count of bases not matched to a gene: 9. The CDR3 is CASSLLAGGSGYNEQFF. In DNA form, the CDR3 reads TGTGCCAGCAGCTTACTAGCGGGTGGATCGGGCTACAATGAGCAGTTCTTC.

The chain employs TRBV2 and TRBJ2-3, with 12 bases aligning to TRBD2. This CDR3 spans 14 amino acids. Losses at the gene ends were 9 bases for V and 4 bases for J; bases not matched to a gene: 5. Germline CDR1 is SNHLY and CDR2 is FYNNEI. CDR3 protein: CASGLAGMADTQYF. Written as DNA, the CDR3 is TGTGCCAGTGGACTAGCGGGAATGGCAGATACGCAGTATTTT.

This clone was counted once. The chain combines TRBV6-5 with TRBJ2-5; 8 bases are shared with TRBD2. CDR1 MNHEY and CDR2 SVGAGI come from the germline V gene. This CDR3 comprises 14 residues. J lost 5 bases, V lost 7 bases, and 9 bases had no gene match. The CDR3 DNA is TGTGCCAGCAAAGGTGGCGGGAGGCTGGAGACCCAGTACTTC. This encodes CASKGGGRLETQYF.

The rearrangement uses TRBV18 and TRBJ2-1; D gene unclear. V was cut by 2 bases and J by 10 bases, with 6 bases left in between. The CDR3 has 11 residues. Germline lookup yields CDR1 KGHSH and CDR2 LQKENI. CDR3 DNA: TGTGCCAGCTCACCAGAAAGCGAGCAGTTCTTC. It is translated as CASSPESEQFF.

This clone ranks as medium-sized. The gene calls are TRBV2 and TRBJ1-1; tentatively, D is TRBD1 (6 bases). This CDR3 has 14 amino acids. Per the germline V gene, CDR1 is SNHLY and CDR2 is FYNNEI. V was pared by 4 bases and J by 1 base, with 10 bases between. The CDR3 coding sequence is TGTGCCAGCAGTGTGCAGGGGAGGAACACTGAAGCTTTCTTT. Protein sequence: CASSVQGRNTEAFF.

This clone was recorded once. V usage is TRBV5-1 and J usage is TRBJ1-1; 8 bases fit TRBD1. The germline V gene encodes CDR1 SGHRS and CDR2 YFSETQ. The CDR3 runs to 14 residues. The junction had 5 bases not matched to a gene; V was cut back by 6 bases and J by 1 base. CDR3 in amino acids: CASTPGTGNTEAFF. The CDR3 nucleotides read TGCGCCAGCACGCCCGGGACAGGGAACACTGAAGCTTTCTTT. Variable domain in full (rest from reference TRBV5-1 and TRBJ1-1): KAGVTQTPRYLIKTRGQQVTLSCSPISGHRSVSWYQQTPGQGLQFLFEYFSETQRNKGNFPGRFSGRQFSNSRSEMNVSTLELGDSALYLCASTPGTGNTEAFFGQGTRLTVV.

Here the CDR3 reads CASSSYSNTGELFF. CDR3 in DNA: TGTGCCAGTTCTTCCTATTCGAACACCGGGGAGCTGTTTTTT. This chain uses TRBV19 with TRBJ2-2, with D unresolved. The V and J ends lost 8 bases and 0 bases respectively, with 10 bases between them. Germline values: CDR1 LNHDA, CDR2 SQIVND (reference sequence). The CDR3 totals 14 residues.

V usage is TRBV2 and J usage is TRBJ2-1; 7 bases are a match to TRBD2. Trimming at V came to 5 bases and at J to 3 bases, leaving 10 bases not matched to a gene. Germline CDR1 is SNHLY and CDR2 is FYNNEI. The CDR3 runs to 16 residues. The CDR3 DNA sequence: TGTGCCAGCAGTCAAAGAGCGGGACCCCTCTACAATGAGCAGTTCTTC. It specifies CASSQRAGPLYNEQFF.

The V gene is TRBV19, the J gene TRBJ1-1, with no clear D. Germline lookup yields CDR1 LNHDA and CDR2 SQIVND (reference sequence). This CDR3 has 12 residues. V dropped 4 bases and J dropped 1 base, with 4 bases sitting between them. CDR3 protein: CASSRQNTEAFF. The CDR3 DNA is TGTGCCAGTAGTAGACAGAACACTGAAGCTTTCTTT. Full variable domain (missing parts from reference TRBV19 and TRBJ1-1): DGGITQSPKYLFRKEGQNVTLSCEQNLNHDAMYWYRQDPGQGLRLIYYSQIVNDFQKGDIAEGYSVSREKKESFPLTVTSAQKNPTAFYLCASSRQNTEAFFGQGTRLTVV.

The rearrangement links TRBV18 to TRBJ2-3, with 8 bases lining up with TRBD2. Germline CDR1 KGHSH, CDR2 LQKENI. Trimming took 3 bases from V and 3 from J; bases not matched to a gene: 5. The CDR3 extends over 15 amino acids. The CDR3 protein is CASSPNAGGTDTQYF. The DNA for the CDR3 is TGTGCCAGCTCACCGAACGCGGGAGGTACAGATACGCAGTATTTT.

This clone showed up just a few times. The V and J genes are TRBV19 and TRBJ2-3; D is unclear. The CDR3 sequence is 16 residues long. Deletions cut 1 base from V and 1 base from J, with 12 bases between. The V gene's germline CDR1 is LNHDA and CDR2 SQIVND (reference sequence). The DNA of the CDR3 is TGTGCCAGTAGTATAGTGAGGACGAGTGGCACAGATACGCAGTATTTT. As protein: CASSIVRTSGTDTQYF.

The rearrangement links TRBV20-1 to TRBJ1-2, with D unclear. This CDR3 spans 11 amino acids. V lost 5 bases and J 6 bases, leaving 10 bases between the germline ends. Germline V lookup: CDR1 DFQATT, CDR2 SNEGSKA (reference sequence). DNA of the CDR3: TGCAGTGCTGCGAACCCAAATGGCTACACCTTC. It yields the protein CSAANPNGYTF.

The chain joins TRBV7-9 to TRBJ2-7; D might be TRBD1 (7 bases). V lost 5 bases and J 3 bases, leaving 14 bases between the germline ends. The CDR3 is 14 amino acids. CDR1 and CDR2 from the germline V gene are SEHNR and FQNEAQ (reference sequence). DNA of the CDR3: TGTGCCAGCAGCCACAGGGGACTCCTCTACGAGCAGTACTTC. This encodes CASSHRGLLYEQYF.

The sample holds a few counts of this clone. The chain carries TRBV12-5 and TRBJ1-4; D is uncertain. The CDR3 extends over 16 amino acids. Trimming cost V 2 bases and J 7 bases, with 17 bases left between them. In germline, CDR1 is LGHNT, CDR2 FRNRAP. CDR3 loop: CASGLTLSGDVEKLFF. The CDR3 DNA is TGTGCTAGTGGTTTGACGTTATCGGGAGACGTTGAAAAACTGTTTTTT.

The CDR3 DNA reads TGTGCCAGCACCCTGACAGTTACCTACAATGAGCAGTTCTTC. Translating gives CASTLTVTYNEQFF. The chain has TRBV7-9 and TRBJ2-1, with D tentatively TRBD1 (5 bases). V lost 7 bases and J 2 bases, leaving 12 bases between the germline ends. CDR1 is SEHNR, CDR2 FQNEAQ, per germline (reference sequence). The length of the CDR3 is 14 residues.

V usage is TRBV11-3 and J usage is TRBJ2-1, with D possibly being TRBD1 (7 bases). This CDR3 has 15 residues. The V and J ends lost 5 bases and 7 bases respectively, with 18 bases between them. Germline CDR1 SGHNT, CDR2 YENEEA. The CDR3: CASSPRGAGTNEQFF. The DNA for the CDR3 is TGTGCCAGCAGCCCCAGGGGGGCGGGAACTAATGAGCAGTTCTTC.

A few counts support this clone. This CDR3 reads CASSRDSYNEQFF. The CDR3, as DNA: TGTGCCAGCTCTAGGGACAGTTACAATGAGCAGTTCTTC. The chain employs TRBV6-6 and TRBJ2-1; 7 bases fit TRBD1. Germline V lookup: CDR1 MNHNY, CDR2 SVGAGI (reference sequence). This CDR3 has 13 residues. The V segment lost 8 bases and the J segment 4 bases; nucleotides outside the gene matches: 5.

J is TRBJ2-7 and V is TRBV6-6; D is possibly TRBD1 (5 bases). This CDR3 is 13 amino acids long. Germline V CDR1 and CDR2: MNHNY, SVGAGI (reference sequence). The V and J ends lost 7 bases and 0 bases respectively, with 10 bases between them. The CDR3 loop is CASMGLSSYEQYF. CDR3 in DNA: TGTGCCAGCATGGGGCTTAGCTCCTACGAGCAGTACTTC.

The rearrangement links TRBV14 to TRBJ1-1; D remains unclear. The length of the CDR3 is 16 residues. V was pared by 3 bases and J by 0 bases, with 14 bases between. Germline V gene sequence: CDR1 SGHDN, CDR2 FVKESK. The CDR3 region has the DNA TGTGCCAGCAGCCATATGGGAATCGGCCTGAACACTGAAGCTTTCTTT. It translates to CASSHMGIGLNTEAFF. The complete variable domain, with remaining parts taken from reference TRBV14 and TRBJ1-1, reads EAGVTQFPSHSVIEKGQTVTLRCDPISGHDNLYWYRRVMGKEIKFLLHFVKESKQDESGMPNNRFLAERTGGTYSTLKVQPAELEDSGVYFCASSHMGIGLNTEAFFGQGTRLTVV.

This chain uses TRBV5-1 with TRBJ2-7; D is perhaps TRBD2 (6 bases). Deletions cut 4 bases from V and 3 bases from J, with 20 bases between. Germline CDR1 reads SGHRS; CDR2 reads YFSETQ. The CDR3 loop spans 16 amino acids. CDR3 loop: CASSPDPVIAVYEQYF. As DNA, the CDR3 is TGCGCCAGCAGCCCGGACCCTGTGATAGCGGTCTACGAGCAGTACTTC.

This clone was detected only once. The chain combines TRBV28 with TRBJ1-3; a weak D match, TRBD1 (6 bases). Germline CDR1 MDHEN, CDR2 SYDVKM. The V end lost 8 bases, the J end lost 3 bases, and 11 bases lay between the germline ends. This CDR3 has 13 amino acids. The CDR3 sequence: CASRGGGGNTIYF. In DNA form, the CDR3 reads TGTGCCAGCCGGGGGGGCGGTGGAAACACCATATATTTT.

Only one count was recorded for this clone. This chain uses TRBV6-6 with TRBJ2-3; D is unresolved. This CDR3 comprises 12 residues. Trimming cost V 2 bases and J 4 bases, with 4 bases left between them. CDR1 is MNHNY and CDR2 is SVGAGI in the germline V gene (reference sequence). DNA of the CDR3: TGTGCCAGCAGTTACGTGGCAGATACGCAGTATTTT. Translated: CASSYVADTQYF.